The TCR beta chain described here comes from a study of shared T cell receptors in the human thymus. Germline V gives CDR1 SGHTA, CDR2 FQGTGA. With V trimmed by 4 bases and J by 4 bases, 16 bases remained unmatched. The CDR3 sequence is 17 residues long. This table comes from immunoSEQ multiplex PCR, and its TCRdb copy is limited to in-frame clones, with some not included. The sample carries 450,000 to 650,000 clones, 75% to 80% recorded once. These data are also associated with another study on human thymus T cells. From that report: Thymus tissue for the work was resected from patients undergoing corrective heart surgery. Both thymic and peripheral blood repertoires showed apparently biased V and J usage. Reports from related research described highly overlapping thymic repertoires among unrelated individuals.

The clonotype originates from a boy younger than two with a congenital heart defect. J is TRBJ2-7 and V is TRBV7-3; 7 bases are a match to TRBD2. Sequencing was done on a sample of thymocytes. Here the CDR3 DNA reads TGTGCCAGCAGCTCCCTCGGTCCGTTGCGGGGAGGGTACGAGCAGTACTTC. Residues: CASSSLGPLRGGYEQYF.